This T cell receptor (beta chain) was sequenced during a study of blood T cell repertoires in COVID-19. Repertoires were generated with immunoSEQ multiplex PCR, while TCRdb's copy carries only in-frame clones and drops some. The table has about 270,000 clones, 80% to 90% seen once. CDR3 length: 19 residues. Germline V gene data show CDR1 as SNHLY and CDR2 as FYNNEI. V shed 0 bases and J 5 bases; nucleotides not matched to a gene: 10. This sequence originates from a woman in her twenties or thirties with acute COVID-19. The V call is TRBV2, the J call TRBJ2-1; 13 bases map to TRBD2. Sequenced input: PBMCs or T cells enriched from blood (not recorded which). CDR3 nucleotide sequence: TGTGCCAGCAGTGAAGCAATACTAGCGGGAGGGCCGGAGGACAATGAGCAGTTCTTC. Protein sequence: CASSEAILAGGPEDNEQFF.